This T cell receptor beta chain was obtained from a study of glioma-infiltrating T cells. This clonotype has at least ten counts. The antigen remains unidentified. The germline gives CDR1 MNHNS, CDR2 SASEGT. The length of the CDR3 is 14 residues. The J segment lost 5 bases and the V segment lost 1 base, leaving 2 bases of the junction unmatched. Using RNA template, CDR3s of TCR alpha and beta were amplified with iRepertoire arm-PCR. Input was roughly 100-450 ng of tissue mRNA or PBMC total RNA. One entry per CDR3 protein results from TCRdb running MiXCR on the multiplex PCR reads. This table has about 110,000 distinct CDR3 sequences, 20% to 25% appearing once. General observations from the study: Above-expected tissue-blood divergence occurred in all gliomas, most in low-grade ones. CDR3 overlap between tissue and blood was very small.

The V and J genes are TRBV6-1 and TRBJ1-2, with 9 bases matching TRBD1. This TCR was sampled from a human donor with low-grade glioma or glioblastoma, undergoing nonglioma brain surgery, or in good health (not recorded which). Input material: glioma tissue, nonneoplastic brain tissue, or PBMCs (not recorded which). The CDR3 sequence is CASSEGGTGYGYTF. The CDR3 nucleotides read TGTGCCAGCAGTGAAGGGGGGACAGGGTATGGCTACACCTTC.